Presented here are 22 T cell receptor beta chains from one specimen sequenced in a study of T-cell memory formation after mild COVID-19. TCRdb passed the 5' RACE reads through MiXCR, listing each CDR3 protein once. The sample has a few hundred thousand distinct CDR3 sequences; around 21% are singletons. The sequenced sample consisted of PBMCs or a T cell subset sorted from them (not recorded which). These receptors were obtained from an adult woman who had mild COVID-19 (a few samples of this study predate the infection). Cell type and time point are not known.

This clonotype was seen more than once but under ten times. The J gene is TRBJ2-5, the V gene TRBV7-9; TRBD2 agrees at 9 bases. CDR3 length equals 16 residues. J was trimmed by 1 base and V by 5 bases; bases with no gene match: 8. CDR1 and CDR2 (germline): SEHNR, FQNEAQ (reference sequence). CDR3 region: CASSRGGGARQETQYF. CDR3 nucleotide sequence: TGTGCCAGCAGCCGTGGCGGGGGGGCCCGCCAAGAGACCCAGTACTTC.

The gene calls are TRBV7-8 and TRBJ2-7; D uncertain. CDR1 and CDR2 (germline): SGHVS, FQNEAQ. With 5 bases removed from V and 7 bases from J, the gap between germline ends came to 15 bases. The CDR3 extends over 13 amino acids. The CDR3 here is CASSTRGHGEQYF. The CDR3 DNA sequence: TGTGCCAGCAGCACCCGAGGCCACGGAGAGCAGTACTTC.

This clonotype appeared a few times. The CDR3 is CSARIRARSEQFF. The CDR3 DNA sequence: TGCAGTGCTAGAATTAGGGCTAGGAGTGAGCAGTTCTTC. The chain combines TRBV20-1 with TRBJ2-1, with unresolved D. This CDR3 is 13 amino acids long. Germline V gene sequence: CDR1 DFQATT, CDR2 SNEGSKA (reference sequence). V lost 2 bases and J 9 bases, leaving 14 bases between the germline ends.

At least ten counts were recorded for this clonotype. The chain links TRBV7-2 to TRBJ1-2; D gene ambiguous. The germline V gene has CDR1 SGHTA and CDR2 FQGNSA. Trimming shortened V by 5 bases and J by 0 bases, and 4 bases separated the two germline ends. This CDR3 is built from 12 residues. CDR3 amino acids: CASSKANYGYTF. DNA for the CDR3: TGTGCCAGCAGCAAAGCTAACTATGGCTACACCTTC.

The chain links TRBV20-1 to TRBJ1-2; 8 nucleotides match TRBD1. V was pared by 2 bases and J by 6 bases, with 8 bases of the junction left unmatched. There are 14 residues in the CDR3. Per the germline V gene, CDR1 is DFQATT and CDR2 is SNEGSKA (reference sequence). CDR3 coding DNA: TGCAGTGCTAGAACGACAGGGGAGTTGGATGGCTACACCTTC. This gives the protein CSARTTGELDGYTF.

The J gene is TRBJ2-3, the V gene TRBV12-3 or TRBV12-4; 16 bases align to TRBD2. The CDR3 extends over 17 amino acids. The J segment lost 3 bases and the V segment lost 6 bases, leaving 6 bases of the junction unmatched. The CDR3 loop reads CASSQGTSGGDTDTQYF. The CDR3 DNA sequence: TGTGCCAGCAGCCAAGGGACTAGCGGGGGGGATACAGATACGCAGTATTTT.

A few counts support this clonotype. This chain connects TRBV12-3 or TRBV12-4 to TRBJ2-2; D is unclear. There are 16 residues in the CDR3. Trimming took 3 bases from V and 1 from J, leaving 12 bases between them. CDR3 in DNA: TGTGCCAGCAGTTTTTTCTCACGGATGAACACCGGGGAGCTGTTTTTT. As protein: CASSFFSRMNTGELFF.

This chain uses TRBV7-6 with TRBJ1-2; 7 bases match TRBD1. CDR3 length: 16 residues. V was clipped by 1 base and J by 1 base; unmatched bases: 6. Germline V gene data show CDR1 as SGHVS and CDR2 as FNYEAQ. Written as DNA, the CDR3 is TGTGCCAGCAGCTTAGTACCGGGACAGAATAACTATGGCTACACCTTC. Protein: CASSLVPGQNNYGYTF.

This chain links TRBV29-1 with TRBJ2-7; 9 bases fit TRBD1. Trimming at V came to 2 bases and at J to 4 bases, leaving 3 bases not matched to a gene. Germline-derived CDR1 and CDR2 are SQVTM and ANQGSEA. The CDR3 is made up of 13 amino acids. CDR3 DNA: TGCAGCGTTGAATTGGGGACAGGGTACGAGCAGTACTTC. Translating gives CSVELGTGYEQYF.

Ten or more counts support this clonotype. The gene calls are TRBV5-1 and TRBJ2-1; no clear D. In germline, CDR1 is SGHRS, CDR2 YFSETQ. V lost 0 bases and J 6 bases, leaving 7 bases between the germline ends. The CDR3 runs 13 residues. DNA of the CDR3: TGCGCCAGCAGCTTGGATTGGGGCAATGAGCAGTTCTTC. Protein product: CASSLDWGNEQFF.

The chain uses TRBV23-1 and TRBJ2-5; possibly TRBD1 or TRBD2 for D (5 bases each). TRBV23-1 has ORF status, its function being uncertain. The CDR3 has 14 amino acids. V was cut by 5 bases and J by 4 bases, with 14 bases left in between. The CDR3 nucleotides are TGCGCCAGCAGTGGGGGAGCCCCAAGAGAGACCCAGTACTTC. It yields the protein CASSGGAPRETQYF.

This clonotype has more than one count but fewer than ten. The CDR3 is CASSSGQASYEQYF. The CDR3 DNA sequence: TGCGCCAGCAGCTCTGGACAGGCTTCCTACGAGCAGTACTTC. The chain combines TRBV5-1 with TRBJ2-7, with 7 bases matching TRBD1. The CDR3 length is 14 residues. Trimming removed 3 bases from V and 1 base from J; junction bases left unmatched: 4. From germline, CDR1 is SGHRS and CDR2 YFSETQ.

CDR3 sequence (DNA): TGCGCCAGCAGCCCCCCGGGCAGGGATGCGCAGTATTTT. Residues: CASSPPGRDAQYF. The chain couples TRBV5-1 to TRBJ2-3; perhaps TRBD1 as D (5 bases). CDR1 is SGHRS, CDR2 YFSETQ, per germline. V was clipped by 4 bases and J by 10 bases, with 16 bases between them. The length of the CDR3 is 13 residues. Supplemented by reference TRBV5-1 and TRBJ2-3, the full variable domain reads KAGVTQTPRYLIKTRGQQVTLSCSPISGHRSVSWYQQTPGQGLQFLFEYFSETQRNKGNFPGRFSGRQFSNSRSEMNVSTLELGDSALYLCASSPPGRDAQYFGPGTRLTVL.

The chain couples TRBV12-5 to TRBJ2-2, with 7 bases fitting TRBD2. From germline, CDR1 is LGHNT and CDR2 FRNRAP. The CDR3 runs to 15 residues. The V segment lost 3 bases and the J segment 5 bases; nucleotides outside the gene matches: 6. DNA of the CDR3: TGTGCTAGTGGTTTTTTCCGCGGGAGAACCGGGGAGCTGTTTTTT. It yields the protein CASGFFRGRTGELFF.

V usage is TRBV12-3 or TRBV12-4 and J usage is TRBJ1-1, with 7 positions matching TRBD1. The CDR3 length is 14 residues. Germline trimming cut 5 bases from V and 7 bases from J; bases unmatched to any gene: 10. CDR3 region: CASSPSHRGVEAFF. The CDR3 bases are TGTGCCAGCAGTCCCAGCCACAGGGGCGTTGAAGCTTTCTTT.

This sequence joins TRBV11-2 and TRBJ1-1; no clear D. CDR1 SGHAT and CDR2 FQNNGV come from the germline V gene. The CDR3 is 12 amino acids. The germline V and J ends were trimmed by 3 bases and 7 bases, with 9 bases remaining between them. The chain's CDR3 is CASSFNLGEAFF. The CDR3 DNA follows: TGTGCCAGCAGCTTTAATTTGGGTGAAGCTTTCTTT.

The DNA of the CDR3 is TGCAGCTCACAGACTAGCGGGGGAGGCGGGACCCAGTACTTC. It is translated as CSSQTSGGGGTQYF. The chain is built from TRBV29-1 and TRBJ2-5; 12 positions match TRBD2. The CDR3 has 14 amino acids. V was clipped by 8 bases and J by 7 bases; unmatched bases: 11. Germline assignment: CDR1 SQVTM and CDR2 ANQGSEA.

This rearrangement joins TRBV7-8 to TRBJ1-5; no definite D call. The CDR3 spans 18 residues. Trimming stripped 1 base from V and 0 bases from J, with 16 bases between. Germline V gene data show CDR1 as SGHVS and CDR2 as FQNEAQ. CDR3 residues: CASSLGLGSGYSNQPQHF. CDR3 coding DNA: TGTGCCAGCAGCTTAGGGCTGGGGTCGGGATATAGCAATCAGCCCCAGCATTTT.

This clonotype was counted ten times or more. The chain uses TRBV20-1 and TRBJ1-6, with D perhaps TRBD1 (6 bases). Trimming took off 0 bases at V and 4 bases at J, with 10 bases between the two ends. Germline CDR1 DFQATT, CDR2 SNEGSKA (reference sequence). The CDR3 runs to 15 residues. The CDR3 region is CSAREGGAYNSPLHF. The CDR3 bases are TGCAGTGCTAGAGAGGGGGGCGCGTATAATTCACCCCTCCACTTT.

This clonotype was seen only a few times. The CDR3 reads CASSLTGAYNEQFF. The DNA for the CDR3 is TGTGCCAGCAGTCTTACCGGGGCTTACAATGAGCAGTTCTTC. The chain couples TRBV12-3 or TRBV12-4 to TRBJ2-1; D tentatively reads TRBD1 or TRBD2 (5 bases each). The CDR3 length is 14 residues. With 5 bases removed from V and 4 bases from J, the gap between germline ends came to 12 bases.

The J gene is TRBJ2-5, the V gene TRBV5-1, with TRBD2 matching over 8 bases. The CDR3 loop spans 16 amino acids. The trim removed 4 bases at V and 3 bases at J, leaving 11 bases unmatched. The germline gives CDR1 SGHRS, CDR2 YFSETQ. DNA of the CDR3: TGCGCCAGCAGCATGAGAACGGGACTAGAGGAAGAGACCCAGTACTTC. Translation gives CASSMRTGLEEETQYF.

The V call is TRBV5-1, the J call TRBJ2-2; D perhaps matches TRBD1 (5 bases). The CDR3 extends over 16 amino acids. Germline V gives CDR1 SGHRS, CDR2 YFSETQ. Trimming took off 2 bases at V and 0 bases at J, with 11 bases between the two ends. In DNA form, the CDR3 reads TGCGCCAGCAGCTTCACAGGCAACGCGAACACCGGGGAGCTGTTTTTT. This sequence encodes CASSFTGNANTGELFF.